A selection of T cell receptor beta chains follows, all from one sample in a study of blood T cell repertoires in COVID-19. Clones were read by immunoSEQ multiplex PCR, and TCRdb kept only the in-frame ones, dropping some. The sample has roughly 180,000 clones; roughly 87% are singletons. The specimen was PBMCs or T cells enriched from blood (not recorded which). These receptors came from a woman aged 25 to 45 who had recovered from COVID-19. The CDR3 runs from the conserved cysteine through the conserved F or W. A D gene is named only where the DNA matches it firmly. A row's size may be missing; if present it is once, few, many or a size class.

cdr3_length: 14; j_call: TRBJ2-2; v_call: TRBV11-3; d_call: .; clone_size: .; cdr3_aa: CASSLGWGAGELFF; cdr3_nt: TGTGCCAGCAGCTTAGGTTGGGGCGCCGGGGAGCTGTTTTTT
cdr3_length: 16; j_call: TRBJ2-3; v_call: TRBV5-6; d_call: .; clone_size: .; cdr3_aa: CASSFYATTSTDTQYF; cdr3_nt: TGTGCCAGCAGCTTCTACGCGACAACTAGCACAGATACGCAGTATTTT
cdr3_length: 14; j_call: TRBJ1-3; v_call: TRBV30; d_call: .; clone_size: .; cdr3_aa: CAWSREISQNTIYF; cdr3_nt: TGTGCCTGGAGTCGGGAGATTTCACAAAACACCATATATTTT
cdr3_length: 17; j_call: TRBJ1-4; v_call: TRBV4-3; d_call: TRBD1; clone_size: .; cdr3_aa: CASSQDWDGQGAEKLFF; cdr3_nt: TGCGCCAGCAGCCAAGATTGGGACGGACAGGGGGCTGAAAAACTGTTTTTT
cdr3_length: 15; j_call: TRBJ1-6; v_call: TRBV12-5; d_call: .; clone_size: .; cdr3_aa: CASGLAAGLNSPLHF; cdr3_nt: TGTGCTAGTGGTTTGGCGGCGGGGCTCAATTCACCCCTCCACTTT
cdr3_length: 14; j_call: TRBJ1-2; v_call: TRBV27; d_call: .; clone_size: .; cdr3_aa: CASSLSNGIYGYTF; cdr3_nt: TGTGCCAGCAGTTTATCCAACGGGATATATGGCTACACCTTC
cdr3_length: 16; j_call: TRBJ2-7; v_call: TRBV11-2; d_call: TRBD2; clone_size: .; cdr3_aa: CASSLEPGLGSYEQYF; cdr3_nt: TGTGCCAGCAGCTTAGAACCGGGACTAGGGTCCTACGAGCAGTACTTC
cdr3_length: 14; j_call: TRBJ1-2; v_call: TRBV5-1; d_call: .; clone_size: .; cdr3_aa: CASSLETSTRGYTF; cdr3_nt: TGCGCCAGCAGCTTGGAGACCAGTACTAGGGGCTACACCTTC
cdr3_length: 12; j_call: TRBJ2-3; v_call: TRBV6-2/TRBV6-3; d_call: .; clone_size: .; cdr3_aa: CASSYQGDTQYF; cdr3_nt: TGTGCCAGCAGTTACCAGGGGGATACGCAGTATTTT
cdr3_length: 12; j_call: TRBJ2-2; v_call: TRBV5-1; d_call: .; clone_size: .; cdr3_aa: CASSYRVGELFF; cdr3_nt: TGCGCCAGCAGTTACAGGGTCGGGGAGCTGTTTTTT
cdr3_length: 15; j_call: TRBJ1-1; v_call: TRBV30; d_call: .; clone_size: .; cdr3_aa: CAWSVLRTPNTEAFF; cdr3_nt: TGTGCCTGGAGTGTACTTAGGACACCGAACACTGAAGCTTTCTTT
cdr3_length: 16; j_call: TRBJ1-3; v_call: TRBV21-1; d_call: .; clone_size: .; cdr3_aa: CASHNMTGHSGNTIYF; cdr3_nt: TGTGCCAGCCACAACATGACAGGACACTCTGGAAACACCATATATTTT
cdr3_length: 14; j_call: TRBJ2-1; v_call: TRBV11-3; d_call: .; clone_size: .; cdr3_aa: CASSLGGLASEQFF; cdr3_nt: TGTGCCAGCAGCTTAGGAGGGCTAGCGAGTGAGCAGTTCTTC
cdr3_length: 15; j_call: TRBJ2-7; v_call: TRBV6-2/TRBV6-3; d_call: .; clone_size: .; cdr3_aa: CASSYSRGSSYEQYF; cdr3_nt: TGTGCCAGCAGTTACTCCCGGGGGAGCTCCTACGAGCAGTACTTC
cdr3_length: 15; j_call: TRBJ1-6; v_call: TRBV12-5; d_call: .; clone_size: .; cdr3_aa: CASGLVTGLASPLHF; cdr3_nt: TGTGCTAGTGGTTTGGTAACGGGACTGGCTTCACCCCTCCACTTT
cdr3_length: 15; j_call: TRBJ1-1; v_call: TRBV3-1/TRBV3-2; d_call: .; clone_size: .; cdr3_aa: CASSVRYRENTEAFF; cdr3_nt: TGTGCCAGCAGCGTTCGTTACAGGGAGAACACTGAAGCTTTCTTT
cdr3_length: 16; j_call: TRBJ1-1; v_call: TRBV10-3; d_call: .; clone_size: .; cdr3_aa: CAISETPGLEGGKAFF; cdr3_nt: TGTGCCATCAGTGAAACACCAGGACTGGAAGGTGGGAAAGCTTTCTTT
cdr3_length: 16; j_call: TRBJ2-1; v_call: TRBV6-5; d_call: TRBD1; clone_size: .; cdr3_aa: CASSYSFGTGRNEQFF; cdr3_nt: TGTGCCAGCAGTTACAGTTTTGGGACAGGGAGAAATGAGCAGTTCTTC
cdr3_length: 16; j_call: TRBJ1-1; v_call: TRBV6-2/TRBV6-3; d_call: TRBD1; clone_size: .; cdr3_aa: CASSPTGGRANTEAFF; cdr3_nt: TGTGCCAGCAGCCCTACAGGGGGAAGGGCGAACACTGAAGCTTTCTTT
cdr3_length: 17; j_call: TRBJ2-3; v_call: TRBV28; d_call: TRBD1; clone_size: .; cdr3_aa: CASSPDRVALMADTQYF; cdr3_nt: TGTGCCAGCAGCCCGGACAGGGTGGCCCTAATGGCAGATACGCAGTATTTT
cdr3_length: 16; j_call: TRBJ2-1; v_call: TRBV7-9; d_call: TRBD1; clone_size: .; cdr3_aa: CASSPTGTVRVDEQFF; cdr3_nt: TGTGCCAGCAGCCCAACCGGGACAGTGAGGGTCGATGAGCAGTTCTTC
cdr3_length: 13; j_call: TRBJ1-1; v_call: TRBV14; d_call: .; clone_size: .; cdr3_aa: CASSQDMNTEAFF; cdr3_nt: TGTGCCAGCAGCCAAGACATGAACACTGAAGCTTTCTTT
cdr3_length: 12; j_call: TRBJ2-1; v_call: TRBV29-1; d_call: .; clone_size: .; cdr3_aa: CSVAGAGNEQFF; cdr3_nt: TGCAGCGTTGCAGGGGCCGGGAATGAGCAGTTCTTC
cdr3_length: 11; j_call: TRBJ1-2; v_call: TRBV11-3; d_call: TRBD1; clone_size: once; cdr3_aa: CASSRQDRETF; cdr3_nt: TGTGCCAGCAGCAGACAAGACAGGGAAACCTTC
cdr3_length: 12; j_call: TRBJ2-6; v_call: TRBV24-1; d_call: .; clone_size: .; cdr3_aa: CASSPGANVLTF; cdr3_nt: TGTGCCTCCTCTCCTGGGGCCAACGTCCTGACTTTC
cdr3_length: 15; j_call: TRBJ2-1; v_call: TRBV28; d_call: TRBD1; clone_size: .; cdr3_aa: CASSPRADRVNEQFF; cdr3_nt: TGTGCCAGCAGCCCAAGGGCCGACAGGGTAAATGAGCAGTTCTTC
cdr3_length: 15; j_call: TRBJ1-2; v_call: TRBV6-5; d_call: .; clone_size: .; cdr3_aa: CASSYGFAGNYGYTF; cdr3_nt: TGTGCCAGCAGTTACGGTTTCGCAGGGAACTATGGCTACACCTTC
cdr3_length: 14; j_call: TRBJ1-2; v_call: TRBV19; d_call: .; clone_size: .; cdr3_aa: CASSIRGQLVGYTF; cdr3_nt: TGTGCCAGTAGTATTCGGGGTCAGCTTGTCGGCTACACCTTC
cdr3_length: 18; j_call: TRBJ1-4; v_call: TRBV4-1; d_call: .; clone_size: .; cdr3_aa: CASSHLWRGDGFNEKLFF; cdr3_nt: TGCGCCAGCAGCCACCTGTGGAGGGGCGACGGTTTTAATGAAAAACTGTTTTTT
cdr3_length: 15; j_call: TRBJ1-6; v_call: TRBV5-6; d_call: .; clone_size: once; cdr3_aa: CASSLGTALVSPLHF; cdr3_nt: TGTGCCAGCAGCTTGGGGACAGCCCTGGTTTCACCCCTCCACTTT
cdr3_length: 15; j_call: TRBJ1-1; v_call: TRBV9; d_call: TRBD1; clone_size: .; cdr3_aa: CASSSPGQGVTEAFF; cdr3_nt: TGTGCCAGCAGCAGTCCGGGACAGGGTGTCACTGAAGCTTTCTTT
cdr3_length: 15; j_call: TRBJ2-2; v_call: TRBV19; d_call: TRBD1; clone_size: .; cdr3_aa: CASSITTGGTGELFF; cdr3_nt: TGTGCCAGTAGTATCACGACAGGGGGCACCGGGGAGCTGTTTTTT
cdr3_length: 14; j_call: TRBJ1-1; v_call: TRBV24-1; d_call: .; clone_size: .; cdr3_aa: CATSEKTPNTEAFF; cdr3_nt: TGTGCCACCAGTGAAAAAACACCGAACACTGAAGCTTTCTTT
cdr3_length: 13; j_call: TRBJ1-1; v_call: TRBV10-3; d_call: .; clone_size: .; cdr3_aa: CAISELQNTEAFF; cdr3_nt: TGTGCCATCAGTGAGTTACAAAACACTGAAGCTTTCTTT
cdr3_length: 13; j_call: TRBJ2-2; v_call: TRBV12-3/TRBV12-4; d_call: .; clone_size: .; cdr3_aa: CASSLLSTGELFF; cdr3_nt: TGTGCCAGCAGTTTACTCAGCACCGGGGAGCTGTTTTTT
cdr3_length: 14; j_call: TRBJ1-4; v_call: TRBV9; d_call: .; clone_size: .; cdr3_aa: CASSVDSTNEKLFF; cdr3_nt: TGTGCCAGCAGCGTGGACAGCACTAATGAAAAACTGTTTTTT
cdr3_length: 15; j_call: TRBJ2-1; v_call: TRBV7-8; d_call: .; clone_size: .; cdr3_aa: CASSLVQGTFNEQFF; cdr3_nt: TGTGCCAGCAGCTTAGTACAGGGAACGTTCAATGAGCAGTTCTTC
cdr3_length: 16; j_call: TRBJ2-1; v_call: TRBV5-4; d_call: TRBD2; clone_size: .; cdr3_aa: CASSRRLAGGRSEQFF; cdr3_nt: TGTGCCAGCAGCCGGAGACTAGCGGGAGGGCGGAGTGAGCAGTTCTTC
cdr3_length: 14; j_call: TRBJ1-2; v_call: TRBV9; d_call: TRBD1; clone_size: .; cdr3_aa: CASSSRDSEYGYTF; cdr3_nt: TGTGCCAGCAGCAGCCGGGACAGTGAATATGGCTACACCTTC
cdr3_length: 14; j_call: TRBJ2-7; v_call: TRBV20-1; d_call: TRBD1; clone_size: .; cdr3_aa: CSASRATGHYEQYF; cdr3_nt: TGCAGTGCTAGTCGGGCGACAGGGCACTACGAGCAGTACTTC
cdr3_length: 13; j_call: TRBJ1-1; v_call: TRBV10-2; d_call: .; clone_size: few; cdr3_aa: CASNSQGMTEAFF; cdr3_nt: TGCGCCAGCAACTCACAGGGCATGACTGAAGCTTTCTTT
cdr3_length: 14; j_call: TRBJ2-1; v_call: TRBV7-3; d_call: TRBD2; clone_size: .; cdr3_aa: CASSLNGLANEQFF; cdr3_nt: TGTGCCAGCAGCTTAAATGGACTAGCCAATGAGCAGTTCTTC
cdr3_length: 16; j_call: TRBJ1-5; v_call: TRBV4-1; d_call: TRBD1; clone_size: .; cdr3_aa: CASSQDGTGAHQPQHF; cdr3_nt: TGCGCCAGCAGCCAAGACGGAACAGGGGCCCATCAGCCCCAGCATTTT
cdr3_length: 13; j_call: TRBJ2-5; v_call: TRBV18; d_call: .; clone_size: few; cdr3_aa: CASSTDNQETQYF; cdr3_nt: TGTGCCAGCTCAACGGACAACCAAGAGACCCAGTACTTC
cdr3_length: 19; j_call: TRBJ2-5; v_call: TRBV10-3; d_call: TRBD2; clone_size: .; cdr3_aa: CAISAGTSGGILTQETQYF; cdr3_nt: TGTGCCATCAGCGCAGGGACTAGCGGGGGGATACTCACCCAAGAGACCCAGTACTTC
cdr3_length: 15; j_call: TRBJ1-2; v_call: TRBV14; d_call: .; clone_size: .; cdr3_aa: CASSQGPLGYYGYTF; cdr3_nt: TGTGCCAGCAGCCAAGGTCCCCTCGGTTACTATGGCTACACCTTC
cdr3_length: 16; j_call: TRBJ1-2; v_call: TRBV15; d_call: TRBD1; clone_size: .; cdr3_aa: CATERTGGRYNYGYTF; cdr3_nt: TGTGCCACCGAGCGGACAGGGGGCAGGTACAACTATGGCTACACCTTC
cdr3_length: 15; j_call: TRBJ2-5; v_call: TRBV2; d_call: TRBD2; clone_size: .; cdr3_aa: CASTKSGGGGETQYF; cdr3_nt: TGTGCCAGCACCAAGAGCGGGGGGGGTGGTGAGACCCAGTACTTC
cdr3_length: 14; j_call: TRBJ2-5; v_call: TRBV28; d_call: TRBD1; clone_size: .; cdr3_aa: CASTRTGGQETQYF; cdr3_nt: TGTGCCAGCACTAGGACAGGGGGCCAAGAGACCCAGTACTTC
cdr3_length: 15; j_call: TRBJ2-3; v_call: TRBV7-2; d_call: TRBD1; clone_size: .; cdr3_aa: CASSLTGQGSDTQYF; cdr3_nt: TGTGCCAGCAGCCTGACGGGACAGGGTTCAGATACGCAGTATTTT